Following are 28 T cell receptor beta chains from one sample sequenced in a study of T cells in Graves' hyperthyroidism and ophthalmopathy. Authors of the study amplified TCR beta CDR3 regions from RNA transcripts. First-round RT-PCR with HTBI primers amplified the TCR CDR3 region. TCRdb processed the multiplex PCR reads anew with MiXCR; each CDR3 protein has one entry. The sample holds about 570,000 distinct CDR3 sequences, around 45% seen once. Sequenced material: peripheral blood or thyroid tissue (not recorded which). These receptors all stem from an adult woman with Graves' disease, either hyperthyroidism or ophthalmopathy (not recorded which).

CDR3 coding DNA: TGTGCCAGCAGCCCCCCCGGGCGCGAGCAGTACTTC. Amino acids: CASSPPGREQYF. This chain uses TRBV7-2 with TRBJ2-7; D unclear. CDR1 and CDR2 from the germline V gene are SGHTA and FQGNSA. Deletions cut 5 bases from V and 6 bases from J, with 11 bases between. The CDR3 totals 12 residues.

The table lists this clonotype with many counts. The chain uses TRBV7-3 and TRBJ2-2; a possible D gene is TRBD2 (5 bases). The CDR3 is 16 residues long. CDR1 SGHTA and CDR2 FQGTGA come from the germline V gene. Trimming shortened V by 5 bases and J by 6 bases, and 19 bases separated the two germline ends. The CDR3 loop reads CASSPPGKASPGELFF. Written as DNA, the CDR3 is TGTGCCAGCAGCCCCCCCGGGAAGGCAAGTCCCGGGGAGCTGTTTTTT.

This clonotype was seen repeatedly, ten times or more. The rearrangement uses TRBV7-2 and TRBJ2-7; D not resolved. The germline gives CDR1 SGHTA, CDR2 FQGNSA. This CDR3 has 13 amino acids. V lost 2 bases, J lost 3 bases, and 8 bases lay in between. CDR3 in amino acids: CASSLRDFYEQYF. For the CDR3, the DNA is TGTGCCAGCAGCTTAAGGGATTTCTACGAGCAGTACTTC.

This clonotype has at least ten counts. This rearrangement joins TRBV27 to TRBJ2-7; possibly TRBD2 for D (6 bases). The CDR3 runs 13 residues. Germline CDR1 reads MNHEY; CDR2 reads SMNVEV (reference sequence). Between the trimmed V and J ends, which lost 8 bases and 5 bases, there was a span of 16 bases. The CDR3 sequence is CASGGFGGNEQYF. CDR3 sequence (DNA): TGTGCCAGCGGAGGTTTTGGGGGGAACGAGCAGTACTTC.

This clonotype was seen ten or more times. The V gene is TRBV29-1, the J gene TRBJ2-2; no clear D. V shed 4 bases and J shed 7 bases, with 10 bases lying between them. This CDR3 has 12 amino acids. CDR1 and CDR2 (germline): SQVTM, ANQGSEA. CDR3 DNA: TGCAGCGTTGGCTGGGAAATCGGGGAGCTGTTTTTT. The encoded protein is CSVGWEIGELFF.

This clonotype occurred many times. The chain employs TRBV11-2 and TRBJ1-1; the D gene is possibly TRBD1 (6 bases). V lost 5 bases to trimming and J lost 3 bases, with 10 bases between them. The CDR3 sequence is 13 residues long. CDR1 and CDR2 (germline): SGHAT, FQNNGV. DNA for the CDR3: TGTGCCAGCAGCCACAGGGAGTACACTGAAGCTTTCTTT. Its protein product is CASSHREYTEAFF.

This clonotype came up many times. This chain connects TRBV6-5 to TRBJ2-7, with 8 bases fitting TRBD1. CDR3 length: 14 residues. Per germline, CDR1 MNHEY and CDR2 SVGAGI. With V trimmed by 5 bases and J by 6 bases, 9 bases remained unmatched. The CDR3 loop reads CASSTSGTGLEQYF. In DNA, the CDR3 is TGTGCCAGCAGTACCTCCGGGACAGGTCTCGAGCAGTACTTC.

The chain recombines TRBV2 with TRBJ2-5, with TRBD1 identical over 7 bases. Germline trimming cut 6 bases from V and 4 bases from J; bases unmatched to any gene: 5. This CDR3 has 13 residues. Germline values: CDR1 SNHLY, CDR2 FYNNEI. DNA for the CDR3: TGTGCCAGCAGACAGGGGATGGGAGAGACCCAGTACTTC. This codes for CASRQGMGETQYF.

This clonotype was counted a few times. The V and J genes are TRBV28 and TRBJ2-2; 7 nucleotides match TRBD1. The CDR3 sequence is 16 residues long. Germline CDR1 reads MDHEN; CDR2 reads SYDVKM. The J segment lost 2 bases and the V segment lost 6 bases, leaving 9 bases of the junction unmatched. CDR3 region: CASRPVDRENTGELFF. The CDR3 bases are TGTGCCAGCAGACCTGTAGACAGGGAAAACACCGGGGAGCTGTTTTTT. Full variable domain (remainder filled in from reference TRBV28 and TRBJ2-2): DVKVTQSSRYLVKRTGEKVFLECVQDMDHENMFWYRQDPGLGLRLIYFSYDVKMKEKGDIPEGYSVSREKKERFSLILESASTNQTSMYLCASRPVDRENTGELFFGEGSRLTVL.

Many counts were recorded for this clonotype. The V gene is TRBV9, the J gene TRBJ2-5; possibly TRBD1 or TRBD2 for D (5 bases each). Trimming took off 1 base at V and 4 bases at J, with 17 bases between the two ends. From germline, CDR1 is SGDLS and CDR2 YYNGEE. This CDR3 is 16 amino acids long. CDR3 protein: CASSVSVGGTRETQYF. CDR3 in DNA: TGTGCCAGCAGCGTATCCGTTGGGGGAACAAGAGAGACCCAGTACTTC.

This CDR3 reads CASSADGTGNSYEQYF. The CDR3 region has the DNA TGTGCCAGCAGTGCTGACGGGACAGGAAACTCCTACGAGCAGTACTTC. The chain is built from TRBV7-9 and TRBJ2-7, with 8 bases fitting TRBD1. The CDR3 spans 16 residues. The junction had 10 bases not matched to a gene; V was cut back by 6 bases and J by 0 bases. Germline V gene lookup returns CDR1 SEHNR and CDR2 FQNEAQ (reference sequence). Based on the CDR3 plus reference TRBV7-9 and TRBJ2-7, the full variable domain is DTGVSQNPRHKITKRGQNVTFRCDPISEHNRLYWYRQTLGQGPEFLTYFQNEAQLEKSRLLSDRFSAERPKGSFSTLEIQRTEQGDSAMYLCASSADGTGNSYEQYFGPGTRLTVT.

The gene calls are TRBV20-1 and TRBJ2-7; TRBD2 matches at 10 bases. Germline V gives CDR1 DFQATT, CDR2 SNEGSKA (reference sequence). CDR3 length: 13 amino acids. This chain's CDR3 is CSLRAGGPNEQYF. As DNA, the CDR3 is TGCAGCTTGAGAGCGGGAGGGCCGAATGAGCAGTACTTC.

This chain connects TRBV30 to TRBJ2-5; TRBD1 aligns across 7 bases. With 0 bases clipped from V and 2 bases from J, the junction kept 3 bases outside the gene matches. CDR1 and CDR2 (germline): GTSNPN, SVGIG (reference sequence). The CDR3 covers 14 residues. The CDR3 here is CAWSVLGQQETQYF. In DNA, the CDR3 is TGTGCCTGGAGTGTACTGGGACAGCAAGAGACCCAGTACTTC.

This clonotype was counted many times. The rearrangement links TRBV10-3 to TRBJ1-2; 9 nucleotides line up with TRBD1. This CDR3 has 14 residues. V was pared by 7 bases and J by 6 bases, with 9 bases of the junction left unmatched. Germline CDR1 is ENHRY and CDR2 is SYGVKD. The CDR3 spells CAINSGTGFHGYTF. CDR3 nucleotides: TGTGCCATCAACTCCGGGACAGGGTTCCATGGCTACACCTTC.

This clonotype was observed a few times. This sequence may be a read error, since a much larger clone differs from it by one base. The CDR3 does not end in the conserved phenylalanine or tryptophan, so this is likely a read error. Here the CDR3 reads CSATGLQGVTLYYGYTS. CDR3 sequence (DNA): TGCAGTGCCACGGGGTTGCAGGGGGTTACCTTGTACTATGGCTACACCTCC. The chain recombines TRBV20-1 with TRBJ1-2, with TRBD1 matching 7 bases. V was pared by 6 bases and J by 3 bases, with 19 bases of the junction left unmatched. Germline CDR1 is DFQATT and CDR2 is SNEGSKA (reference sequence). This CDR3 has 17 amino acids.

This clonotype turned up a few times. This chain joins TRBV2 and TRBJ2-3; D call uncertain. The CDR3 loop spans 11 amino acids. V was pared by 8 bases and J by 6 bases, with 9 bases between. Looked up from germline, CDR1 is SNHLY and CDR2 is FYNNEI. The CDR3: CASAVADTQYF. CDR3 in DNA: TGTGCCAGCGCCGTAGCTGATACGCAGTATTTT.

The V gene is TRBV28, the J gene TRBJ2-7; D might be TRBD1 or TRBD2, each matching 5 bases. The CDR3 contains 15 residues. CDR1 MDHEN and CDR2 SYDVKM come from the germline V gene. V lost 1 base and J 2 bases, leaving 12 bases between the germline ends. CDR3: CASSLSQGATYEQYF. The CDR3 region has the DNA TGTGCCAGCAGTTTATCCCAGGGAGCAACCTACGAGCAGTACTTC.

For the CDR3, the DNA is TGTGCCAGTAGTATCAGACAGACGGCTGGGGCCAACGTCCTGACTTTC. Amino acid sequence: CASSIRQTAGANVLTF. This chain connects TRBV19 to TRBJ2-6, with D possibly being TRBD1 (5 bases). The CDR3 has 16 residues. V gave up 3 bases and J gave up 2 bases, with 11 bases separating them. CDR1 and CDR2 from the germline V gene are LNHDA and SQIVND (reference sequence).

The chain couples TRBV7-2 to TRBJ1-2; tentatively, D is TRBD1 (5 bases). CDR1 is SGHTA, CDR2 FQGNSA, per germline. The CDR3 covers 16 residues. Trimming took off 5 bases at V and 2 bases at J, with 18 bases between the two ends. The CDR3 loop reads CASSPNRAGANYGYTF. CDR3 DNA: TGTGCCAGCAGCCCGAATAGAGCCGGGGCCAACTATGGCTACACCTTC.

The rearrangement links TRBV2 to TRBJ1-1; D unresolved. Trimming took 8 bases from V and 1 from J, leaving 5 bases between them. In germline, CDR1 is SNHLY, CDR2 FYNNEI. This CDR3 comprises 11 residues. The DNA of the CDR3 is TGTGCCAGCCTGGGGAACACTGAAGCTTTCTTT. Translation gives CASLGNTEAFF. The variable domain in full, completed from reference TRBV2 and TRBJ1-1, reads EPEVTQTPSHQVTQMGQEVILRCVPISNHLYFYWYRQILGQKVEFLVSFYNNEISEKSEIFDDQFSVERPDGSNFTLKIRSTKLEDSAMYFCASLGNTEAFFGQGTRLTVV.

The gene calls are TRBV10-3 and TRBJ2-7; no clear D gene. Trimming took off 4 bases at V and 2 bases at J, with 9 bases between the two ends. This CDR3 contains 13 residues. Germline assignment: CDR1 ENHRY and CDR2 SYGVKD. DNA of the CDR3: TGTGCCATCAGTGCAAACTCTGCCTACGAGCAGTACTTC. Its translation: CAISANSAYEQYF.

The J gene is TRBJ2-5, the V gene TRBV5-1, with 7 bases matching TRBD1. V dropped 4 bases and J dropped 5; count of bases not matched to a gene: 8. In germline, CDR1 is SGHRS, CDR2 YFSETQ. The CDR3 runs 14 residues. CDR3: CASSQGQPVETQYF. CDR3 nucleotide sequence: TGCGCCAGCAGCCAGGGACAGCCAGTGGAGACCCAGTACTTC.

This clonotype came up many times. J is TRBJ2-5 and V is TRBV6-1; possible D gene TRBD2, 6 bases. Between the trimmed V and J ends, which lost 5 bases and 1 base, there was a span of 17 bases. The CDR3 extends over 16 amino acids. Germline-derived CDR1 and CDR2 are MNHNS and SASEGT. The CDR3 DNA reads as TGTGCCAGCAGTAAGGGAGGACTTCTTGCCCAAGAGACCCAGTACTTC. Translation gives CASSKGGLLAQETQYF.

Remarks on this clonotype: A much larger clonotype is one base distant, so this may be a read error. V gene TRBV19 combines with J gene TRBJ1-1; TRBD1 is a possible D gene (5 bases). The CDR3 spans 14 residues. CDR1 is LNHDA and CDR2 is SQIVND in the germline V gene (reference sequence). The CDR3 DNA is TGTGCCGGTAGTATTTCCGGGGCTTGGACTGAAGCTTTCTTT. Protein sequence: CAGSISGAWTEAFF.

This clonotype was detected many times. J is TRBJ2-2 and V is TRBV12-3 or TRBV12-4, with 9 positions matching TRBD2. The CDR3 contains 15 residues. V lost 3 bases and J lost 6; bases outside the gene matches: 5. This CDR3 is CASSFLAGRPGELFF. CDR3 nucleotides: TGTGCCAGCAGTTTTCTAGCGGGACGTCCCGGGGAGCTGTTTTTT.

The chain links TRBV9 to TRBJ2-7; D gene unclear. The CDR3 is 14 amino acids. The germline V and J ends were trimmed by 0 bases and 2 bases, with 9 bases remaining between them. From germline, CDR1 is SGDLS and CDR2 YYNGEE. In nucleotides, the CDR3 is TGTGCCAGCAGCGTAGGAACAGAAACCTACGAGCAGTACTTC. Amino acid sequence: CASSVGTETYEQYF.

The CDR3 bases are TGCAGCGTTCTACTACGGCTCATGAACACTGAAGCTTTCTTT. Protein: CSVLLRLMNTEAFF. The V gene is TRBV29-1, the J gene TRBJ1-1, with D uncertain. CDR1 is SQVTM and CDR2 is ANQGSEA in the germline V gene. V was cut by 5 bases and J by 0 bases, with 13 bases left in between. The CDR3 covers 14 residues.

Ten or more counts support this clonotype. The CDR3: CASSLGALYEQYF. The CDR3 DNA follows: TGTGCCAGCAGCTTGGGGGCACTATACGAGCAGTACTTC. The chain joins TRBV12-3 or TRBV12-4 to TRBJ2-7; D perhaps matches TRBD1 (6 bases). V lost 6 bases and J 4 bases, leaving 13 bases between the germline ends. The CDR3 length is 13 residues.